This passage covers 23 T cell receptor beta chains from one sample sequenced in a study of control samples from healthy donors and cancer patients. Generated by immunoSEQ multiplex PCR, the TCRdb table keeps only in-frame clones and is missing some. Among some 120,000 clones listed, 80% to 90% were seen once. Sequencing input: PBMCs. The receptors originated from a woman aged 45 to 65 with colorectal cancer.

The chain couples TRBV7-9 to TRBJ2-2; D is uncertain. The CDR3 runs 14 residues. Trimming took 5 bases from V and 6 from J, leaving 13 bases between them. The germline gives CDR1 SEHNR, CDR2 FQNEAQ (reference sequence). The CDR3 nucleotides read TGTGCCAGCAGCCCCCGGGTTAGGTCCGGGGAGCTGTTTTTT. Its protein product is CASSPRVRSGELFF.

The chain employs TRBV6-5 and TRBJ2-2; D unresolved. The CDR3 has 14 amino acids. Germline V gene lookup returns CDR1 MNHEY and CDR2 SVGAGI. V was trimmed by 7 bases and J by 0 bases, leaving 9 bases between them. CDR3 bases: TGTGCCAGCAAACAACAGACGAACACCGGGGAGCTGTTTTTT. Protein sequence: CASKQQTNTGELFF.

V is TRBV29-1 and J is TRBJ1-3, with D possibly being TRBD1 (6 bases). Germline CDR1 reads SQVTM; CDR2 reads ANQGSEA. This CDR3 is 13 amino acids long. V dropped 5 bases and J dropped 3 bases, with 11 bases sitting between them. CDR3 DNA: TGCAGCGTTACCGAGGGGGGTGGAAACACCATATATTTT. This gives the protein CSVTEGGGNTIYF. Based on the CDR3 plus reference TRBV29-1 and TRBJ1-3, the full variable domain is SAVISQKPSRDICQRGTSLTIQCQVDSQVTMMFWYRQQPGQSLTLIATANQGSEATYESGFVIDKFPISRPNLTFSTLTVSNMSPEDSSIYLCSVTEGGGNTIYFGEGSWLTVV.

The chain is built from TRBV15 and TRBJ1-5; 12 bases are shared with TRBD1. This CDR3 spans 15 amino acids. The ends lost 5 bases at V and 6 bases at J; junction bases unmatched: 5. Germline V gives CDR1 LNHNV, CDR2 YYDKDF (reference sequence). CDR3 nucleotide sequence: TGTGCCACCAGCTGGGACAGGGGGCGGCTTCAGCCCCAGCATTTT. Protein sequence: CATSWDRGRLQPQHF.

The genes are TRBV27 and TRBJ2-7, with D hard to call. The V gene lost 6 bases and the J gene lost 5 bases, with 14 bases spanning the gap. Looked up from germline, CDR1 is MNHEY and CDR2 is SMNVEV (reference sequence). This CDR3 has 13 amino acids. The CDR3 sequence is CASSSLGLDEQYF. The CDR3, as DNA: TGTGCCAGCAGCAGTCTTGGTTTGGACGAGCAGTACTTC.

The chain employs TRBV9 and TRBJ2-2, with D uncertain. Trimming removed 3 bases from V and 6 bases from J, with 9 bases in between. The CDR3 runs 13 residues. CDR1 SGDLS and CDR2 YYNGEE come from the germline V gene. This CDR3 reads CASSASAPGELFF. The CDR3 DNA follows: TGTGCCAGCAGCGCCTCGGCCCCCGGGGAGCTGTTTTTT.

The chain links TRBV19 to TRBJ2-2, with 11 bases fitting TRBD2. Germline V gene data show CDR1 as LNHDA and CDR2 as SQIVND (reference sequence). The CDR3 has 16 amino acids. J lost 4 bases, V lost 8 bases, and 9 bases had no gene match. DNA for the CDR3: TGTGCCAGTCTTAGCGGGAGGGCCGGGGGCACCGGGGAGCTGTTTTTT. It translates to CASLSGRAGGTGELFF. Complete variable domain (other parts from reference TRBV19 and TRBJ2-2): DGGITQSPKYLFRKEGQNVTLSCEQNLNHDAMYWYRQDPGQGLRLIYYSQIVNDFQKGDIAEGYSVSREKKESFPLTVTSAQKNPTAFYLCASLSGRAGGTGELFFGEGSRLTVL.

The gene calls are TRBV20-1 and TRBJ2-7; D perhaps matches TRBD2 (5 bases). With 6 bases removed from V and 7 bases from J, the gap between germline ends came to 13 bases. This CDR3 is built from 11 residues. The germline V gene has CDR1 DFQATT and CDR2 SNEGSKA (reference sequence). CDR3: CSATLGGEQYF. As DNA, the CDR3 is TGCAGTGCCACGCTAGGCGGGGAGCAGTACTTC.

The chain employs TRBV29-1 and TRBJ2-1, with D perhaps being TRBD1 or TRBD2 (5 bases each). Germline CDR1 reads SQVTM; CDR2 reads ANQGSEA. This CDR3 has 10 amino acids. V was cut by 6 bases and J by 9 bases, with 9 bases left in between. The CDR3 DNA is TGCAGCGTGGGGGAGAGTGAGCAGTTCTTC. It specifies CSVGESEQFF.

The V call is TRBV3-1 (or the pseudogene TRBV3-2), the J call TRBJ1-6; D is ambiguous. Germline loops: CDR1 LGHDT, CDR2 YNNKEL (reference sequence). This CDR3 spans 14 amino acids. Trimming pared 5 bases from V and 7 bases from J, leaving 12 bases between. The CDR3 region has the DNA TGTGCCAGCAGCTGGGCCCAGGAAAATTCACCCCTCCACTTT. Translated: CASSWAQENSPLHF.

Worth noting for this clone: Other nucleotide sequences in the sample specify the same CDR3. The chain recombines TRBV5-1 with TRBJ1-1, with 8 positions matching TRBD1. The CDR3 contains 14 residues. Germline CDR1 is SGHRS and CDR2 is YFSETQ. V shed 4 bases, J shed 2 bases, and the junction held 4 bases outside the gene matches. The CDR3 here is CASSTGQGNTEAFF. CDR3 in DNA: TGCGCCAGCAGCACCGGACAGGGAAACACTGAAGCTTTCTTT.

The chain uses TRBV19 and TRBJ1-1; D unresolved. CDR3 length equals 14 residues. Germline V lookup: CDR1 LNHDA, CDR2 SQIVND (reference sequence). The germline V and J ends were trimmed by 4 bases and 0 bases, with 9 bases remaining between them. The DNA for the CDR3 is TGTGCCAGTAGTAGAGGAGAGTTGAACACTGAAGCTTTCTTT. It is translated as CASSRGELNTEAFF.

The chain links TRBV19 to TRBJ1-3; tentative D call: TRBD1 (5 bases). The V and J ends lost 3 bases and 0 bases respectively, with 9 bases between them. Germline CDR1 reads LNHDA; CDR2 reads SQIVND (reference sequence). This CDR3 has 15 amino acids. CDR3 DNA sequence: TGTGCCAGTAGTATGGGGGGGGGCTCTGGAAACACCATATATTTT. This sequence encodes CASSMGGGSGNTIYF. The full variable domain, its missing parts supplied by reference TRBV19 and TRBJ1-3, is DGGITQSPKYLFRKEGQNVTLSCEQNLNHDAMYWYRQDPGQGLRLIYYSQIVNDFQKGDIAEGYSVSREKKESFPLTVTSAQKNPTAFYLCASSMGGGSGNTIYFGEGSWLTVV.

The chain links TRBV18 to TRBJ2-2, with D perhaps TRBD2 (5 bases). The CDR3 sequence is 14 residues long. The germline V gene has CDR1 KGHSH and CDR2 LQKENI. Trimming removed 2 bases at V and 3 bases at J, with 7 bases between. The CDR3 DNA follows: TGTGCCAGCTCACCATCGAGGGACACCGGGGAGCTGTTTTTT. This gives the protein CASSPSRDTGELFF.

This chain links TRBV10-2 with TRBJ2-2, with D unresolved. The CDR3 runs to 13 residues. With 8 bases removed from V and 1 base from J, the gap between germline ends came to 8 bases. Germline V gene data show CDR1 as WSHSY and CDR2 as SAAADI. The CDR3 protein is CASRPKNTGELFF. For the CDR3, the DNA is TGCGCCAGCCGACCAAAGAACACCGGGGAGCTGTTTTTT.

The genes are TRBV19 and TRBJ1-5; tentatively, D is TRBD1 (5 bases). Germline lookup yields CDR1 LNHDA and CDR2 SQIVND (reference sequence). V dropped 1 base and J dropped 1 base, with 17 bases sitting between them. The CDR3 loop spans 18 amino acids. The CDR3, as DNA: TGTGCCAGTAGTATAGGGGGCAGGGTGGGGTTGAGCAATCAGCCCCAGCATTTT. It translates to CASSIGGRVGLSNQPQHF.

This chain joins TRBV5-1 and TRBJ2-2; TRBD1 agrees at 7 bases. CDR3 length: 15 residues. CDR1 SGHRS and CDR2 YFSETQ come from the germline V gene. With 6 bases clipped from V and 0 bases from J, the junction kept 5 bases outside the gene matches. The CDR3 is CASTQGTANTGELFF. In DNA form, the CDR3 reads TGCGCCAGCACCCAGGGGACAGCGAACACCGGGGAGCTGTTTTTT.

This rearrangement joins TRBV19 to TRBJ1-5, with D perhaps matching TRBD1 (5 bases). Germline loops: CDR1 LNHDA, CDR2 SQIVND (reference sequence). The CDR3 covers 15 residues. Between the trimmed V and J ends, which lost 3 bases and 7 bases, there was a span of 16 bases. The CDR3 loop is CASSIGWGGRQPQHF. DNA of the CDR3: TGTGCCAGTAGTATCGGCTGGGGCGGAAGACAGCCCCAGCATTTT.

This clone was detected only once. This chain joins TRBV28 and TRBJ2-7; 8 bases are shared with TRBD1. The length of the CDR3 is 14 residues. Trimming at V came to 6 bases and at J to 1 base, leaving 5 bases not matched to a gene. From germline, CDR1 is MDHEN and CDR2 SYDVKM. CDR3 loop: CASRGTGSSYEQYF. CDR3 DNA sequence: TGTGCCAGCAGGGGGACAGGTTCTTCCTACGAGCAGTACTTC.

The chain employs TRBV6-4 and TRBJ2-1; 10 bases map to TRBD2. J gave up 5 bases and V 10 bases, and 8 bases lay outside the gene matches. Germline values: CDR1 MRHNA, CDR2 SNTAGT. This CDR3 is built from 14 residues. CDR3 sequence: CANSLAGKHNEQFF. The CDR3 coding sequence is TGTGCCAATTCACTAGCGGGGAAACACAATGAGCAGTTCTTC.

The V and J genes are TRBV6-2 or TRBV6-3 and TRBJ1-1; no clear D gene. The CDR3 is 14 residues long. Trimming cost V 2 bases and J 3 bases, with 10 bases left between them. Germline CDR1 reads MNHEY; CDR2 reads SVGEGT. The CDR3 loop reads CASSYGRRDTEAFF. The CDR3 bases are TGTGCCAGCAGTTACGGCCGCCGGGACACTGAAGCTTTCTTT.

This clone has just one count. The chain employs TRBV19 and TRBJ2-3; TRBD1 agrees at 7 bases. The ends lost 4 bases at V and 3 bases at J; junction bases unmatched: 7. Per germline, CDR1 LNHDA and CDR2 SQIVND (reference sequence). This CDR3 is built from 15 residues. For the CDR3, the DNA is TGTGCCAGTAGTACATCCGGGACAGAGACAGATACGCAGTATTTT. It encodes CASSTSGTETDTQYF.

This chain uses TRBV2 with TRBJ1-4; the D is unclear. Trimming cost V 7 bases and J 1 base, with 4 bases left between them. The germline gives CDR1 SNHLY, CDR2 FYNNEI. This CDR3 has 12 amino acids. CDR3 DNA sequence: TGTGCCAGCAAAGAAACTAATGAAAAACTGTTTTTT. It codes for CASKETNEKLFF.